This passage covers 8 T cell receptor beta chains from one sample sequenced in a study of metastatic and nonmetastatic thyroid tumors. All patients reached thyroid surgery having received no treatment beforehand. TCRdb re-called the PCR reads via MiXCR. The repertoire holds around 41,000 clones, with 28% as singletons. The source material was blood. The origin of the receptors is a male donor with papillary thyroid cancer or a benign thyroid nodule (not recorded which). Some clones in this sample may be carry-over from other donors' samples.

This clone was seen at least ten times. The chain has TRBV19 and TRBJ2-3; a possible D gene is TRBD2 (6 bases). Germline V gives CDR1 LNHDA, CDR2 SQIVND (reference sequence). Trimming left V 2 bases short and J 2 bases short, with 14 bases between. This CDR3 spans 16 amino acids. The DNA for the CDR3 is TGTGCCAGTAGTATAAAAAGGGACTTCAACACAGATACGCAGTATTTT. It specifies CASSIKRDFNTDTQYF.

The DNA of the CDR3 is TGTGCCATCCAGGACACAGGGGGCAATCAGCCCCAGCATTTT. It encodes CAIQDTGGNQPQHF. This sequence joins TRBV10-3 and TRBJ1-5; TRBD1 agrees at 7 bases. This CDR3 has 14 amino acids. The trim removed 8 bases at V and 2 bases at J, leaving 6 bases unmatched. Germline CDR1 reads ENHRY; CDR2 reads SYGVKD.

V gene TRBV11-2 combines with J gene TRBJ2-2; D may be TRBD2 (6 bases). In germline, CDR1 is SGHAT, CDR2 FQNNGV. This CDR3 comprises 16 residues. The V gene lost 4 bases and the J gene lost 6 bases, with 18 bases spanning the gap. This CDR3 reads CASSWGGGMAPGELFF. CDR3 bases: TGTGCCAGCAGCTGGGGTGGCGGGATGGCCCCCGGGGAGCTGTTTTTT.

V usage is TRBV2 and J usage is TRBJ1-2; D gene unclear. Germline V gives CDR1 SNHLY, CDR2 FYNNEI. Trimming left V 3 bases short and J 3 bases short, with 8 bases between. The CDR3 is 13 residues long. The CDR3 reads CASSDEGDYGYTF. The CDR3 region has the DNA TGTGCCAGCAGTGACGAGGGAGACTATGGCTACACCTTC.

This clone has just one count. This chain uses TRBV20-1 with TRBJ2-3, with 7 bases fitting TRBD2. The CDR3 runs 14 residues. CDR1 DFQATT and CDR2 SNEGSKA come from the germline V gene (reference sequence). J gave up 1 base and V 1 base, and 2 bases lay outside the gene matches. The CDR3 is CSARGTSGTDTQYF. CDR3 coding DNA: TGCAGTGCTAGAGGTACTAGCGGCACAGATACGCAGTATTTT.

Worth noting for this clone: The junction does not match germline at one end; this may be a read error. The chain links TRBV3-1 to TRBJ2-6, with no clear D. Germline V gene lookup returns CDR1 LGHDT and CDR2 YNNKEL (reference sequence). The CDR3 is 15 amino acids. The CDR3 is CASIQVASGANVLTF. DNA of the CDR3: TGTGCCAGCATCCAAGTAGCATCTGGGGCCAACGTCCTGACTTTC.

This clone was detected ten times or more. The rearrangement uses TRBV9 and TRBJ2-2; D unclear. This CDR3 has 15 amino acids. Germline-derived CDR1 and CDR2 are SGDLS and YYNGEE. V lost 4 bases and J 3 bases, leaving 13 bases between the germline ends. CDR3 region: CASSPQITDTGELFF. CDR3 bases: TGTGCCAGCAGCCCTCAGATCACTGACACCGGGGAGCTGTTTTTT.

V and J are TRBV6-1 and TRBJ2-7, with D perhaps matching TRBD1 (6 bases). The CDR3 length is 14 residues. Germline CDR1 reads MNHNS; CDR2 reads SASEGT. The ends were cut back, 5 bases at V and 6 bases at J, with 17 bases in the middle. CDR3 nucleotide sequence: TGTGCCAGCAGTATTCTGACAGGTGGCGGCGAGCAGTACTTC. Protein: CASSILTGGGEQYF.